Below, 4 T cell receptor beta chains from the same sample are listed, as sequenced in a study of identical twins. TCRdb re-called the 5' RACE reads with MiXCR, one entry per CDR3 protein. The top ten clones hold about 4.5% of a sample with about 730,000 distinct CDR3 sequences, approximately 22% of them seen once. This sample also appeared in a second study, on T cells expressing NK-cell markers.

The sequenced sample consisted of PBMCs. The receptors here all came from a woman aged 18 to 35 in good health.

Only a few counts were recorded for this clonotype. V gene TRBV6-2 or TRBV6-3 combines with J gene TRBJ2-1; TRBD2 aligns across 11 bases. CDR1 is MNHEY and CDR2 is SVGEGT in the germline V gene. This CDR3 is built from 16 residues. V shed 4 bases and J 3 bases; nucleotides not matched to a gene: 5. Here the CDR3 DNA reads TGTGCCAGCAGTTCCTTCACTAGCGGGAGCTACAATGAGCAGTTCTTC. Protein: CASSSFTSGSYNEQFF.

This clonotype was seen more than once but under ten times. The chain has TRBV7-2 and TRBJ2-1, with TRBD2 matching over 7 bases. The germline gives CDR1 SGHTA, CDR2 FQGNSA. Unmatched junction bases numbered 11, after V lost 6 bases and J lost 6 bases. There are 15 residues in the CDR3. CDR3 loop: CASRTGGGKLNEQFF. The DNA of the CDR3 is TGTGCCAGCAGAACCGGCGGGGGTAAACTCAATGAGCAGTTCTTC.

The V call is TRBV12-5, the J call TRBJ2-1; D not certain. Germline V gene sequence: CDR1 LGHNT, CDR2 FRNRAP. There are 12 residues in the CDR3. Trimming took off 1 base at V and 9 bases at J, with 7 bases between the two ends. The CDR3 DNA follows: TGTGCTAGTGGTTTGGATGGCCGTGAGCAGTTCTTC. Translating gives CASGLDGREQFF. The full variable domain, completed using reference TRBV12-5 and TRBJ2-1, is DARVTQTPRHKVTEMGQEVTMRCQPILGHNTVFWYRQTMMQGLELLAYFRNRAPLDDSGMPKDRFSAEMPDATLATLKIQPSEPRDSAVYFCASGLDGREQFFGPGTRLTVL.

The rearrangement joins TRBV6-2 or TRBV6-3 to TRBJ1-6, with a weak D call TRBD1 (6 bases). The CDR3 has 13 residues. Germline loops: CDR1 MNHEY, CDR2 SVGEGT. The V end lost 8 bases, the J end lost 8 bases, and 13 bases lay between the germline ends. CDR3 in amino acids: CASGGQLYSPLHF. The CDR3 region has the DNA TGTGCCAGCGGCGGACAGCTTTATTCACCCCTCCACTTT.